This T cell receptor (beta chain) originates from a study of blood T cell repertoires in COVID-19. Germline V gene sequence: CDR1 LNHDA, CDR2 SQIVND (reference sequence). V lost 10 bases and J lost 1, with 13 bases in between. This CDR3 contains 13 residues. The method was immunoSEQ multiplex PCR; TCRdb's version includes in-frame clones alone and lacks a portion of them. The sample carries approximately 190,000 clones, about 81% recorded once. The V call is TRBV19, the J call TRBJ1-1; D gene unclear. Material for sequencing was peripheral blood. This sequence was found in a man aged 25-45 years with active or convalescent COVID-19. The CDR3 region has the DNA TGTGCCACCTTTGAACCACAGAACACTGAAGCTTTCTTT. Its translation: CATFEPQNTEAFF.